The clone carrying this T cell receptor (beta chain) was seen just once. What it binds is unknown. Analysis merged second doses at about 4 or about 12 weeks. Assay used: immunoSEQ multiplex PCR; TCRdb lists only in-frame clones, some missing. The profile covers 150,000 to 200,000 clones, with about 90% appearing a single time and about 6.5% taken by the ten largest. This record belongs to a study of T cell responses to AZD1222 COVID-19 vaccine. The study, taken as a whole, reports: White British people made up most donors, females outnumbered males, and clonal diversity was possibly underestimated. Just 5 to 7 AZD1222 recipients were seropositive at baseline. Following two doses of AZD1222, Spike-specific TCR breadth and depth rose.

This sample comprised peripheral blood, obtained 28 days after the second AZD1222 dose. The receptor comes from an adult who received the AZD1222 COVID-19 vaccine.

The CDR3 loop is CASSLLTAGSGQPQHF. In DNA form, the CDR3 reads TGTGCCAGTAGCCTACTCACCGCGGGGTCCGGTCAGCCCCAGCATTTT. The J gene is TRBJ1-5, the V gene TRBV19; D remains ambiguous. Germline V gene lookup returns CDR1 LNHDA and CDR2 SQIVND (reference sequence). V gave up 6 bases and J gave up 6 bases, with 21 bases separating them. The CDR3 has 16 amino acids.